The 26 T cell receptor beta chains presented below share a single source sample, sequenced in a study of cytomegalovirus exposure and HLA in healthy donors. Sequenced by immunoSEQ multiplex PCR; TCRdb stores in-frame clones only, minus some. The sample yields fewer than 250,000 clones, 85% to 90% seen once. Sequencing input: PBMCs. The source of these receptors is a man between 18 and 29 years old in good health and CMV-seronegative.

This chain links TRBV9 with TRBJ2-7, with 10 nucleotides matching TRBD1. CDR1 is SGDLS, CDR2 YYNGEE, per germline. The CDR3 has 16 amino acids. V lost 3 bases, J lost 6 bases, and 12 bases stayed unmatched. CDR3 sequence: CASSANQGQGSSEQYF. For the CDR3, the DNA is TGTGCCAGCAGCGCCAATCAGGGACAGGGGTCAAGCGAGCAGTACTTC. The whole variable domain, remainder taken from reference TRBV9 and TRBJ2-7, is DSGVTQTPKHLITATGQRVTLRCSPRSGDLSVYWYQQSLDQGLQFLIQYYNGEERAKGNILERFSAQQFPDLHSELNLSSLELGDSALYFCASSANQGQGSSEQYFGPGTRLTVT.

V usage is TRBV7-2 and J usage is TRBJ2-3; 9 nucleotides agree with TRBD2. This CDR3 comprises 14 residues. Per the germline V gene, CDR1 is SGHTA and CDR2 is FQGNSA. V trimming: 5 bases; J trimming: 6 bases; junction bases outside the gene matches: 6. CDR3 DNA: TGTGCCAGCAGCAGCGGGGGGCCAAAGGATACGCAGTATTTT. Protein: CASSSGGPKDTQYF.

The V and J genes are TRBV5-6 and TRBJ2-7; D is perhaps TRBD2 (7 bases). Per germline, CDR1 SGHDT and CDR2 YYEEEE. CDR3 length: 15 amino acids. V lost 2 bases and J 3 bases, leaving 15 bases between the germline ends. CDR3 nucleotides: TGTGCCAGCAGCTTTCTTTCGGGGGGCCTCTACGAGCAGTACTTC. This sequence encodes CASSFLSGGLYEQYF.

About this clone itself: Sequence at one end of the junction differs from germline and may be a read error. The CDR3 is CASTLGASETQYF. DNA of the CDR3: TGTGCCAGCACCTTGGGGGCATCAGAGACCCAGTACTTC. This chain connects TRBV5-8 to TRBJ2-5; tentative D call: TRBD1 (6 bases). The germline CDR1 and CDR2 sequences are SGHTS and YDEGEE. The length of the CDR3 is 13 residues.

The chain carries TRBV5-1 and TRBJ2-3; D ambiguous. The ends were cut back, 5 bases at V and 2 bases at J, with 6 bases in the middle. There are 12 residues in the CDR3. The V gene's germline CDR1 is SGHRS and CDR2 YFSETQ. CDR3 residues: CASSQNTDTQYF. CDR3 DNA: TGCGCCAGCAGTCAAAACACAGATACGCAGTATTTT.

V usage is TRBV7-2 and J usage is TRBJ2-7, with 11 nucleotides matching TRBD1. J lost 2 bases, V lost 5 bases, and 2 bases had no gene match. The length of the CDR3 is 14 residues. The germline V gene has CDR1 SGHTA and CDR2 FQGNSA. The CDR3 here is CASSPGQGAYEQYF. DNA for the CDR3: TGTGCCAGCAGCCCGGGACAGGGGGCCTACGAGCAGTACTTC.

The rearrangement joins TRBV7-9 to TRBJ1-2, with D tentatively TRBD1 (5 bases). The CDR3 sequence is 15 residues long. Trimming pared 6 bases from V and 5 bases from J, leaving 19 bases between. Looked up from germline, CDR1 is SEHNR and CDR2 is FQNEAQ (reference sequence). As DNA, the CDR3 is TGTGCCAGCAGTTCTATTGTCAGGGTGGGATATGGCTACACCTTC. Protein product: CASSSIVRVGYGYTF. Complete variable domain (other parts from reference TRBV7-9 and TRBJ1-2): DTGVSQNPRHKITKRGQNVTFRCDPISEHNRLYWYRQTLGQGPEFLTYFQNEAQLEKSRLLSDRFSAERPKGSFSTLEIQRTEQGDSAMYLCASSSIVRVGYGYTFGSGTRLTVV.

CDR3 coding DNA: TGTGCCAGCAGTTGGGAGGCGGGGACCCAGTACTTC. Translating gives CASSWEAGTQYF. The chain couples TRBV2 to TRBJ2-5; possibly TRBD2 for D (6 bases). The germline V gene encodes CDR1 SNHLY and CDR2 FYNNEI. Trimming shortened V by 5 bases and J by 7 bases, and 11 bases separated the two germline ends. This CDR3 is built from 12 residues. The variable domain in full, completed from reference TRBV2 and TRBJ2-5, reads EPEVTQTPSHQVTQMGQEVILRCVPISNHLYFYWYRQILGQKVEFLVSFYNNEISEKSEIFDDQFSVERPDGSNFTLKIRSTKLEDSAMYFCASSWEAGTQYFGPGTRLLVL.

This sequence joins TRBV27 and TRBJ2-1; D possibly corresponds to TRBD1 (6 bases). CDR1 and CDR2 (germline): MNHEY, SMNVEV (reference sequence). The CDR3 is 13 amino acids. The V and J ends lost 5 bases and 10 bases respectively, with 15 bases between them. The CDR3 is CASSPRQVLEQFF. The CDR3 nucleotides read TGTGCCAGCAGTCCCCGACAGGTACTAGAGCAGTTCTTC.

The J gene is TRBJ2-1, the V gene TRBV27, with D perhaps TRBD2 (5 bases). Germline V gives CDR1 MNHEY, CDR2 SMNVEV (reference sequence). The CDR3 sequence is 12 residues long. The V end lost 9 bases, the J end lost 6 bases, and 12 bases lay between the germline ends. CDR3 DNA: TGTGCCAGTACCGGACTCGTCAATGAGCAGTTCTTC. This codes for CASTGLVNEQFF.

The chain joins TRBV7-2 to TRBJ1-1, with D unresolved. CDR1 is SGHTA, CDR2 FQGNSA, per germline. V lost 1 base to trimming and J lost 1 base, with 10 bases between them. This CDR3 has 15 amino acids. This CDR3 is CASSLVRVGNTEAFF. In DNA form, the CDR3 reads TGTGCCAGCAGCTTAGTTCGAGTCGGGAACACTGAAGCTTTCTTT. Combining the CDR3 with reference TRBV7-2 and TRBJ1-1 gives the whole variable domain GAGVSQSPSNKVTEKGKDVELRCDPISGHTALYWYRQSLGQGLEFLIYFQGNSAPDKSGLPSDRFSAERTGGSVSTLTIQRTQQEDSAVYLCASSLVRVGNTEAFFGQGTRLTVV.

This chain uses TRBV9 with TRBJ1-5; the D gene is possibly TRBD1 (6 bases). This CDR3 is 15 amino acids long. Germline values: CDR1 SGDLS, CDR2 YYNGEE. With 0 bases removed from V and 2 bases from J, the gap between germline ends came to 9 bases. This CDR3 is CASSVGPGGNQPQHF. The CDR3, as DNA: TGTGCCAGCAGCGTAGGTCCAGGGGGCAATCAGCCCCAGCATTTT.

This sequence joins TRBV9 and TRBJ2-1; TRBD2 aligns across 9 bases. The V gene end was trimmed by 3 bases and the J gene end by 4 bases; junction bases not matched to a gene: 8. From germline, CDR1 is SGDLS and CDR2 YYNGEE. This CDR3 is built from 16 residues. CDR3 nucleotides: TGTGCCAGCAGCGAAGAGGTAGCGGGGGTTTACAATGAGCAGTTCTTC. Its protein is CASSEEVAGVYNEQFF.

The V call is TRBV9, the J call TRBJ1-5; 7 nucleotides line up with TRBD1. This CDR3 spans 14 amino acids. V shed 4 bases, J shed 1 base, and the junction held 2 bases outside the gene matches. Germline loops: CDR1 SGDLS, CDR2 YYNGEE. The CDR3 loop is CASSTGESNQPQHF. CDR3 bases: TGTGCCAGCAGCACAGGGGAAAGCAATCAGCCCCAGCATTTT.

The chain uses TRBV28 and TRBJ1-1, with D unresolved. Germline loops: CDR1 MDHEN, CDR2 SYDVKM. Trimming removed 6 bases from V and 0 bases from J, with 17 bases in between. The CDR3 has 16 residues. The CDR3 sequence: CASSSPGSLMNTEAFF. The CDR3, as DNA: TGTGCCAGCAGCTCACCGGGATCCCTCATGAACACTGAAGCTTTCTTT.

The V call is TRBV6-5, the J call TRBJ1-6; TRBD1 agrees at 7 bases. Trimming removed 2 bases from V and 13 bases from J; junction bases left unmatched: 11. The CDR3 length is 15 residues. Germline CDR1 reads MNHEY; CDR2 reads SVGAGI. Here the CDR3 reads CASSYRRQGGSPLHF. The CDR3 nucleotides read TGTGCCAGCAGTTACAGGAGACAGGGCGGCTCCCCCCTCCACTTT.

The chain couples TRBV7-2 to TRBJ1-4; no firm D call. There are 14 residues in the CDR3. Germline V lookup: CDR1 SGHTA, CDR2 FQGNSA. Trimming removed 1 base at V and 4 bases at J, with 7 bases between. CDR3 amino acids: CASSLGEYNEKLFF. In DNA form, the CDR3 reads TGTGCCAGCAGCTTAGGGGAGTATAATGAAAAACTGTTTTTT.

This clone was observed a single time. V gene TRBV27 combines with J gene TRBJ1-2, with 9 bases identical to TRBD1. Looked up from germline, CDR1 is MNHEY and CDR2 is SMNVEV (reference sequence). With 7 bases clipped from V and 2 bases from J, the junction kept 14 bases outside the gene matches. The CDR3 contains 17 residues. The CDR3 is CASTARDREGINYGYTF. The CDR3 bases are TGTGCCAGCACTGCCCGGGACAGGGAAGGAATAAACTATGGCTACACCTTC.

The chain couples TRBV28 to TRBJ2-7; 11 bases map to TRBD2. Germline values: CDR1 MDHEN, CDR2 SYDVKM. There are 15 residues in the CDR3. DNA of the CDR3: TGTGCAGTGACTAGCGGGAATAATAACCCCTACGAGCAGTACTTC. This translates into CAVTSGNNNPYEQYF.

The chain carries TRBV7-2 and TRBJ2-7, with 10 bases matching TRBD2. With V trimmed by 2 bases and J by 4 bases, 2 bases remained unmatched. CDR1 and CDR2 from the germline V gene are SGHTA and FQGNSA. This CDR3 has 14 residues. CDR3 protein: CASSLLAGEYEQYF. The CDR3 nucleotides read TGTGCCAGCAGCTTACTAGCGGGGGAATACGAGCAGTACTTC.

Worth noting for this clone: Other DNA sequences within the sample encode an identical CDR3. The V call is TRBV30, the J call TRBJ2-2; D might be TRBD1 (6 bases). Trimming shortened V by 0 bases and J by 4 bases, and 6 bases separated the two germline ends. The CDR3 spans 13 residues. Germline V gives CDR1 GTSNPN, CDR2 SVGIG (reference sequence). CDR3 loop: CAWSVQGTGELFF. CDR3 sequence (DNA): TGTGCCTGGAGTGTACAGGGCACCGGGGAGCTGTTTTTT. Full variable domain (missing parts from reference TRBV30 and TRBJ2-2): SQTIHQWPATLVQPVGSPLSLECTVEGTSNPNLYWYRQAAGRGLQLLFYSVGIGQISSEVPQNLSASRPQDRQFILSSKKLLLSDSGFYLCAWSVQGTGELFFGEGSRLTVL.

J is TRBJ2-5 and V is TRBV19, with TRBD1 matching 9 bases. After removal of 3 bases from V and 8 bases from J, the junction contained 7 bases not matched to a gene. The CDR3 has 14 amino acids. CDR1 and CDR2 from the germline V gene are LNHDA and SQIVND (reference sequence). CDR3 DNA: TGTGCCAGTAGTATGGGGAACAGGGGGCCCACCCAGTACTTC. Encoded protein: CASSMGNRGPTQYF.

The V call is TRBV5-5, the J call TRBJ2-7; D is unclear. CDR1 and CDR2 (germline): SGHKS, YYEKEE (reference sequence). Trimming cost V 5 bases and J 1 base, with 13 bases left between them. This CDR3 has 14 amino acids. In DNA, the CDR3 is TGTGCCAGCAGTGTATCCGGCGGATCCTACGAGCAGTACTTC. It specifies CASSVSGGSYEQYF.

There are a few counts of this clone. The chain employs TRBV18 and TRBJ1-5; the D gene is possibly TRBD1 (5 bases). Germline V gives CDR1 KGHSH, CDR2 LQKENI. Between the trimmed V and J ends, which lost 10 bases and 5 bases, there was a span of 15 bases. CDR3 length: 13 residues. CDR3: CATATVEDQPQHF. DNA for the CDR3: TGTGCCACCGCGACAGTGGAAGATCAGCCCCAGCATTTT. Based on the CDR3 plus reference TRBV18 and TRBJ1-5, the full variable domain is NAGVMQNPRHLVRRRGQEARLRCSPMKGHSHVYWYRQLPEEGLKFMVYLQKENIIDESGMPKERFSAEFPKEGPSILRIQQVVRGDSAAYFCATATVEDQPQHFGDGTRLSIL.

The chain is built from TRBV5-4 and TRBJ2-1; 11 nucleotides agree with TRBD2. Trimming at V came to 0 bases and at J to 5 bases, leaving 4 bases not matched to a gene. The germline CDR1 and CDR2 sequences are SGHNT and YYREEE (reference sequence). The CDR3 consists of 16 residues. This CDR3 reads CASSLGLAGSNNEQFF. DNA for the CDR3: TGTGCCAGCAGCTTGGGACTAGCGGGATCTAACAATGAGCAGTTCTTC.

This clone was counted only a few times. In DNA, the CDR3 is TGTGCCAGTACCCCCGGGGTGACCTCCTACGAGCAGTACTTC. Translating it yields CASTPGVTSYEQYF. The genes are TRBV19 and TRBJ2-7, with a weak D call TRBD2 (5 bases). Looked up from germline, CDR1 is LNHDA and CDR2 is SQIVND (reference sequence). This CDR3 comprises 14 residues. Trimming pared 7 bases from V and 0 bases from J, leaving 13 bases between.